The 21 T cell receptor beta chains presented below share a single source sample, sequenced in a study of cytomegalovirus exposure and HLA in healthy donors. Primers: 60 Vbeta forward and 13 Jbeta reverse. Profiled with immunoSEQ multiplex PCR; TCRdb holds only in-frame clones, not every one. The sample records some 110,000 clones, roughly 74% being singletons. The sample taken for sequencing was PBMCs. These receptors originate from a man aged 35 to 55 in good health and CMV-seronegative.

The chain employs TRBV28 and TRBJ1-2; 11 bases agree with TRBD1. Germline V gene lookup returns CDR1 MDHEN and CDR2 SYDVKM. After removal of 7 bases from V and 4 bases from J, the junction contained 5 bases not matched to a gene. The CDR3 loop spans 14 amino acids. The chain's CDR3 is CASNPGTGGYGYTF. The CDR3 bases are TGTGCCAGCAATCCGGGGACAGGGGGCTATGGCTACACCTTC.

V and J are TRBV5-1 and TRBJ2-1, with 14 bases that match TRBD2. V shed 2 bases and J 10 bases; nucleotides not matched to a gene: 8. The CDR3 contains 16 residues. Germline-derived CDR1 and CDR2 are SGHRS and YFSETQ. CDR3 residues: CASSFFGTSGGGEQFF. The CDR3 nucleotides are TGCGCCAGCAGCTTTTTTGGGACTAGCGGGGGAGGGGAGCAGTTCTTC.

The V call is TRBV28, the J call TRBJ1-2, with 7 bases that match TRBD1. This CDR3 has 13 residues. The germline V gene has CDR1 MDHEN and CDR2 SYDVKM. The trim removed 7 bases at V and 2 bases at J, leaving 4 bases unmatched. Written as DNA, the CDR3 is TGTGCCAGCACTTGGGGACAGAACTATGGCTACACCTTC. It is translated as CASTWGQNYGYTF.

V is TRBV10-1 and J is TRBJ1-2; TRBD1 matches 7 bases. The CDR3 contains 13 residues. CDR1 is WNHNN, CDR2 SYGVQD, per germline (reference sequence). The V gene end was trimmed by 6 bases and the J gene end by 3 bases; junction bases not matched to a gene: 4. The CDR3 here is CASSADRYYGYTF. CDR3 in DNA: TGCGCCAGCAGCGCGGACAGGTACTATGGCTACACCTTC.

The chain joins TRBV29-1 to TRBJ2-1; 7 positions agree with TRBD2. Germline V CDR1 and CDR2: SQVTM, ANQGSEA. The junction had 0 bases not matched to a gene; V was cut back by 7 bases and J by 6 bases. This CDR3 spans 10 amino acids. The CDR3 sequence: CSGGGNEQFF. The DNA of the CDR3 is TGCAGCGGGGGGGGCAATGAGCAGTTCTTC.

V usage is TRBV7-2 and J usage is TRBJ2-3; D gene ambiguous. Trimming took off 5 bases at V and 3 bases at J, with 6 bases between the two ends. CDR3 length equals 12 residues. Germline V CDR1 and CDR2: SGHTA, FQGNSA. The CDR3 DNA reads TGTGCCAGCAGCCCTAATACAGATACGCAGTATTTT. Encoded protein: CASSPNTDTQYF.

The chain combines TRBV12-5 with TRBJ1-3, with 8 bases fitting TRBD1. The J segment lost 4 bases and the V segment lost 10 bases, leaving 3 bases of the junction unmatched. The CDR3 loop spans 12 amino acids. Germline CDR1 and CDR2: LGHNT and FRNRAP. The CDR3, as DNA: TGTGCTACCCAGGGGGCCGGAAACACCATATATTTT. Translated, it gives CATQGAGNTIYF.

This clone showed up just a few times. The V and J genes are TRBV7-9 and TRBJ2-7, with TRBD2 matching over 7 bases. The CDR3 sequence is 15 residues long. Trimming cost V 5 bases and J 4 bases; bases outside gene matches: 11. Looked up from germline, CDR1 is SEHNR and CDR2 is FQNEAQ (reference sequence). CDR3 bases: TGTGCCAGCAGCCCCGCCGGGACTATCGATTACGAGCAGTACTTC. As protein: CASSPAGTIDYEQYF.

The chain links TRBV7-9 to TRBJ2-3; TRBD2 agrees at 11 bases. The CDR3 runs to 15 residues. CDR1 is SEHNR, CDR2 FQNEAQ, per germline (reference sequence). V lost 1 base to trimming and J lost 8 bases; unmatched junction nucleotides: 5. The CDR3 region is CASSLGTSGSPTQYF. In DNA form, the CDR3 reads TGTGCCAGCAGCTTAGGGACTAGCGGGTCCCCTACGCAGTATTTT.

CDR3 in DNA: TGTGCCAGCAGCGTTAATCCCGGGCCCACGGGAAATGAGCAGTTCTTC. Amino acid sequence: CASSVNPGPTGNEQFF. The V and J genes are TRBV5-4 and TRBJ2-1; D perhaps matches TRBD2 (5 bases). Per the germline V gene, CDR1 is SGHNT and CDR2 is YYREEE (reference sequence). The CDR3 is made up of 16 amino acids. Trimming removed 4 bases from V and 7 bases from J, with 21 bases in between.

V and J are TRBV9 and TRBJ1-1; TRBD1 is a possible D gene (6 bases). The CDR3 runs to 13 residues. Germline CDR1 SGDLS, CDR2 YYNGEE. V lost 4 bases and J lost 3, with 10 bases in between. CDR3 sequence (DNA): TGTGCCAGCAGCTCATACAGGGACACTGAAGCTTTCTTT. Its protein product is CASSSYRDTEAFF.

Here the CDR3 DNA reads TGCGCCAGCAGCCCACCGGGACAGGGCTTGTTCGGCTACACCTTC. Amino acid sequence: CASSPPGQGLFGYTF. The chain has TRBV5-1 and TRBJ1-2, with 9 bases that match TRBD1. The CDR3 is made up of 15 amino acids. Germline CDR1 reads SGHRS; CDR2 reads YFSETQ. The junction had 12 bases not matched to a gene; V was cut back by 4 bases and J by 8 bases.

The gene calls are TRBV19 and TRBJ1-2, with D uncertain. From germline, CDR1 is LNHDA and CDR2 SQIVND (reference sequence). The CDR3 has 15 residues. The V and J ends lost 5 bases and 3 bases respectively, with 16 bases between them. The CDR3 DNA sequence: TGTGCCAGTAGTCTGACAACACTTGCTGACTATGGCTACACCTTC. It yields the protein CASSLTTLADYGYTF.

The chain couples TRBV7-2 to TRBJ1-1; D not certain. The V end lost 1 base, the J end lost 1 base, and 10 bases lay between the germline ends. Germline loops: CDR1 SGHTA, CDR2 FQGNSA. The CDR3 contains 15 residues. Here the CDR3 DNA reads TGTGCCAGCAGCTTAGGAGGGAATAAGAACACTGAAGCTTTCTTT. It yields the protein CASSLGGNKNTEAFF.

The gene calls are TRBV9 and TRBJ1-2; D uncertain. This CDR3 comprises 11 residues. The V gene's germline CDR1 is SGDLS and CDR2 YYNGEE. The V end was cut by 4 bases, the J end by 8 bases, with 9 bases between. The CDR3 loop reads CASSTRTGYTF. The DNA of the CDR3 is TGTGCCAGCAGCACGCGTACGGGCTACACCTTC. The full variable domain, with the rest looked up from reference TRBV9 and TRBJ1-2, is DSGVTQTPKHLITATGQRVTLRCSPRSGDLSVYWYQQSLDQGLQFLIQYYNGEERAKGNILERFSAQQFPDLHSELNLSSLELGDSALYFCASSTRTGYTFGSGTRLTVV.

The J gene is TRBJ2-2, the V gene TRBV5-4, with 11 bases lining up with TRBD1. With V trimmed by 4 bases and J by 4 bases, 12 bases remained unmatched. This CDR3 spans 18 amino acids. The germline CDR1 and CDR2 sequences are SGHNT and YYREEE (reference sequence). CDR3 region: CASSQRVGTGGSTGELFF. CDR3 bases: TGTGCCAGCAGCCAACGGGTTGGGACAGGGGGAAGCACCGGGGAGCTGTTTTTT.

This rearrangement joins TRBV29-1 to TRBJ2-3, with a tentative D call TRBD1 (5 bases). CDR3 length: 12 amino acids. Trimming pared 3 bases from V and 1 base from J, leaving 5 bases between. Germline lookup yields CDR1 SQVTM and CDR2 ANQGSEA. The CDR3 nucleotides read TGCAGCGTTGAGACAGGCACAGATACGCAGTATTTT. It specifies CSVETGTDTQYF.

The chain carries TRBV2 and TRBJ1-2; maybe TRBD1 (5 bases). The CDR3 is made up of 15 amino acids. Trimming left V 2 bases short and J 7 bases short, with 17 bases between. CDR1 is SNHLY and CDR2 is FYNNEI in the germline V gene. This CDR3 is CASSESRGSRFGYTF. As DNA, the CDR3 is TGTGCCAGCAGTGAAAGTAGGGGATCAAGATTTGGCTACACCTTC.

V and J are TRBV5-5 and TRBJ2-1, with 10 bases fitting TRBD2. V gave up 2 bases and J gave up 2 bases; unmatched junction bases: 10. The CDR3 has 18 residues. Per the germline V gene, CDR1 is SGHKS and CDR2 is YYEKEE (reference sequence). The CDR3 DNA is TGTGCCAGCAGCTTTATGCCAGCGGGGGGGATCGCCTACAATGAGCAGTTCTTC. Protein: CASSFMPAGGIAYNEQFF.

The chain employs TRBV9 and TRBJ2-2; 10 positions match TRBD2. The trim removed 3 bases at V and 9 bases at J, leaving 14 bases unmatched. The germline gives CDR1 SGDLS, CDR2 YYNGEE. This CDR3 region has 17 residues. CDR3: CASSAPGRSGGTRELFF. The CDR3 bases are TGTGCCAGCAGCGCGCCCGGTCGTAGCGGGGGGACAAGGGAGCTGTTTTTT.

V gene TRBV2 combines with J gene TRBJ2-5, with TRBD2 as a possible D gene (6 bases). This CDR3 has 14 amino acids. Looked up from germline, CDR1 is SNHLY and CDR2 is FYNNEI. V lost 4 bases, J lost 5 bases, and 14 bases lay in between. The CDR3 is CASSGLTSFETQYF. The CDR3 DNA follows: TGTGCCAGCAGTGGTTTAACTAGCTTCGAGACCCAGTACTTC.